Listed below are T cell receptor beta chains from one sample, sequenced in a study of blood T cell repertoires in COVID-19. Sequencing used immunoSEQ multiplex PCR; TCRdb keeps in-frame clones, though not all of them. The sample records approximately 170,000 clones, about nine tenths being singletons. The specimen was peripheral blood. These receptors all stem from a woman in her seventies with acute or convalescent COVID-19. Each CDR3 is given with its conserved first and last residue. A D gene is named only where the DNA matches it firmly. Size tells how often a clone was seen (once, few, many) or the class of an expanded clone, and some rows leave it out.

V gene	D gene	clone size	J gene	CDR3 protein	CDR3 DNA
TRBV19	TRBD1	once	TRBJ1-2	CASRGTGFAYGYTF	TGTGCCAGTAGGGGGACAGGCTTTGCCTATGGCTACACCTTC
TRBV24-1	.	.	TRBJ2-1	CATSDPSGHFNEQFF	TGTGCCACCAGTGATCCCTCGGGACACTTCAATGAGCAGTTCTTC
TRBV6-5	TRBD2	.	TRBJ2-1	CASGERGAYNEQFF	TGTGCCAGCGGGGAGCGGGGGGCCTACAATGAGCAGTTCTTC
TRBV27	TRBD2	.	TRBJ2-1	CASSLLAGAWNEQFF	TGTGCCAGCAGTCTTCTAGCGGGAGCTTGGAATGAGCAGTTCTTC
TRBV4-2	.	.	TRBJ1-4	CASSQDLTANEKLFF	TGTGCCAGCAGCCAAGATTTAACAGCTAATGAAAAACTGTTTTTT
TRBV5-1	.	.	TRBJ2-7	CASSLAAGGPREQYF	TGCGCCAGCAGCTTGGCCGCCGGCGGGCCAAGGGAGCAGTACTTC
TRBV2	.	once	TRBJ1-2	CASSEWAGEGYTF	TGTGCCAGCAGTGAGTGGGCAGGCGAAGGCTACACCTTC
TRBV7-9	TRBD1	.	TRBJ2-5	CASSLAGGPETQYF	TGTGCCAGCAGCTTGGCAGGGGGCCCAGAGACCCAGTACTTC
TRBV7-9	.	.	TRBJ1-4	CASSLMGGTNEKLFF	TGTGCCAGCAGCTTGATGGGGGGAACTAATGAAAAACTGTTTTTT
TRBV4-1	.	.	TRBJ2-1	CASSPWAPPESYNEQFF	TGCGCCAGCAGCCCATGGGCCCCTCCCGAGTCCTACAATGAGCAGTTCTTC
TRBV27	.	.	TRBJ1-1	CASKSATTVNTEAFF	TGTGCCAGCAAGAGCGCCACGACAGTGAACACTGAAGCTTTCTTT
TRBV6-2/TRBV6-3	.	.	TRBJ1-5	CASSYSGAGQPQHF	TGTGCCAGCAGTTACTCGGGGGCAGGTCAGCCCCAGCATTTT
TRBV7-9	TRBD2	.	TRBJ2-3	CASSRSGTTDTQYF	TGTGCCAGCAGCCGAAGCGGGACCACAGATACGCAGTATTTT
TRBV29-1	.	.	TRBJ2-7	CSVEDRVTGYEQYF	TGCAGCGTTGAAGATAGAGTGACAGGCTACGAGCAGTACTTC
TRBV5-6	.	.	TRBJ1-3	CASSLGAGRGASGNTIYF	TGTGCCAGCAGCTTGGGAGCTGGTCGGGGGGCGTCTGGAAACACCATATATTTT
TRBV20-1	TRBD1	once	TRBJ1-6	CSASLTGGKGSLHF	TGCAGTGCTAGTTTGACAGGGGGCAAGGGATCCCTCCACTTT
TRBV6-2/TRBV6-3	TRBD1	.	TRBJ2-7	CASSYKTGGSYEQYF	TGTGCCAGCAGTTACAAGACAGGGGGTTCCTACGAGCAGTACTTC
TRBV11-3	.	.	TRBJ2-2	CASSLGRGTGELFF	TGTGCCAGCAGCTTAGGGAGGGGAACCGGGGAGCTGTTTTTT
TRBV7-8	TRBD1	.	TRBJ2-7	CASSNLLGQGAYEQYF	TGTGCCAGCAGCAACTTACTTGGACAGGGGGCTTACGAGCAGTACTTC
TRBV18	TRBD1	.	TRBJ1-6	CATSRDRDRNSPLHF	TGTGCCACCTCCCGGGACCGGGACAGGAATTCACCCCTCCACTTT
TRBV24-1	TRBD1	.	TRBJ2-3	CATSDLGQSSRDTQYF	TGTGCCACCAGTGATCTGGGACAGTCTTCCCGGGATACGCAGTATTTT
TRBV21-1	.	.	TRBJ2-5	CASSNNRGGTQYF	TGTGCCAGCAGCAATAACAGGGGGGGGACCCAGTACTTC
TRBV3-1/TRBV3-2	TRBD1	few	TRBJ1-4	CASSQQFGTGDVKLFF	TGTGCCAGCAGCCAGCAGTTCGGGACAGGGGACGTAAAACTGTTTTTT
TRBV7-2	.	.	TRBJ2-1	CASSLNYEQFF	TGTGCCAGCAGCTTAAACTATGAGCAGTTCTTC
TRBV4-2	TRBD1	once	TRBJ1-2	CASSQDPAPTGLYGYTF	TGTGCCAGCAGCCAAGATCCGGCCCCGACAGGGCTCTATGGCTACACCTTC